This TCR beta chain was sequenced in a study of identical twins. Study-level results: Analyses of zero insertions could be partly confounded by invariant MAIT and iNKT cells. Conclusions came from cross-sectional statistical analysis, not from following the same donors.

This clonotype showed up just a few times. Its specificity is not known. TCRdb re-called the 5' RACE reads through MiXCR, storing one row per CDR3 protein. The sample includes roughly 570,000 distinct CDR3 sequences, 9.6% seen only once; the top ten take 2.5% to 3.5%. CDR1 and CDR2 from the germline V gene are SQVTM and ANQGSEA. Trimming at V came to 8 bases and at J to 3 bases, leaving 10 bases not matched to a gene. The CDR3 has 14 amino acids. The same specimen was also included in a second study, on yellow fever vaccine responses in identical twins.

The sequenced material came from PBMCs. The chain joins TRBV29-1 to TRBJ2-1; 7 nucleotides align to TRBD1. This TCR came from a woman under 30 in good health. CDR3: CSLLSGTVYNEQFF. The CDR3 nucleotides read TGCAGCTTGCTCTCCGGGACAGTCTACAATGAGCAGTTCTTC.